This TCR beta chain was recorded in a study of cytomegalovirus exposure and HLA in healthy donors. Whole-study findings and limits: Follow-up analysis seemed to connect common viral pathogens with several of the most significant clusters identified. Certain sequence variants were highly shared and formed a cluster, and this cluster was likely a sequencing artifact. Most of the TCR beta V segments (in an earlier analysis) were productive either about 87% or about 30% of the time.

In regard to this clone: Its antigen is not known.

The CDR3 sequence is 14 residues long. Per the germline V gene, CDR1 is MNHNY and CDR2 is SVGAGI (reference sequence). V lost 3 bases and J lost 4; bases outside the gene matches: 2. In the PCR, 60 Vbeta and 13 Jbeta primers were used. Repertoires were generated with immunoSEQ multiplex PCR, while TCRdb's copy carries only in-frame clones and drops some. The repertoire holds about 120,000 clones, with 78% as singletons. The sample was PBMCs. The source is a woman in her twenties or thirties in good health and CMV-seropositive. The chain recombines TRBV6-6 with TRBJ2-1, with 8 bases fitting TRBD1. CDR3 loop: CASSYRDRYNEQFF. CDR3 sequence (DNA): TGTGCCAGCAGTTATCGGGACAGGTACAATGAGCAGTTCTTC.